A selection of T cell receptor beta chains follows, all from one sample in a study of blood T cell repertoires in COVID-19. TCRdb keeps only in-frame clones here, not all; method: immunoSEQ multiplex PCR. The table includes under 80,000 clones, about 87% detected once. The sequenced sample was peripheral blood. The receptors here all came from a woman at least 80 years old with active COVID-19. CDR3s include the opening cysteine and the closing phenylalanine or tryptophan. A D gene is named only where the DNA matches it firmly. Clone size is shown for a subset of rows, as once, few, many or a class of expanded clone.

TRBJ2-6 | NA | NA | TRBV27 | TGTGCCAGCAGTTGGGTATCCAGGGATGGTAGTGGGGCCAACGTCCTGACTTTC | CASSWVSRDGSGANVLTF
TRBJ1-2 | NA | TRBD1 | TRBV28 | TGTGCCAGCAGTTTACCGGACAGGGCCTGGGATGGCTACACCTTC | CASSLPDRAWDGYTF
TRBJ2-7 | once | NA | TRBV9 | TGTGCCAGCAGCTTACCCTTTAGGGGCTACGAGCAGTACTTC | CASSLPFRGYEQYF
TRBJ2-7 | NA | NA | TRBV28 | TGTGCCAGCGTCCGCAATCAGGGGTCCTACGAGCAGTACTTC | CASVRNQGSYEQYF
TRBJ2-2 | NA | NA | TRBV2 | TGTGCCAGCAGTCGAAGACTAGGCGGGGAGCTGTTTTTT | CASSRRLGGELFF
TRBJ2-3 | NA | TRBD2 | TRBV5-6 | TGTGCCAGCAGCTTGGAGCTAGCGGGAGTGGCAGATACGCAGTATTTT | CASSLELAGVADTQYF
TRBJ2-3 | NA | TRBD2 | TRBV6-5 | TGTGCCAGCAGTTACGGGACTAGAGATACGCAGTATTTT | CASSYGTRDTQYF
TRBJ1-2 | NA | TRBD1 | TRBV5-4 | TGTGCCAGCAGCTTGGGACAGGGGAGAGGCTACACCTTC | CASSLGQGRGYTF
TRBJ2-2 | NA | TRBD1 | TRBV6-2/TRBV6-3 | TGTGCCAGCAGTTCCCTATTTACCGGACAGGGGGCCAACACCGGGGAGCTGTTTTTT | CASSSLFTGQGANTGELFF
TRBJ1-1 | NA | NA | TRBV27 | TGTGCCAGCAGTTTATCGCGGCTACTATATTTCGGTATGAACACTGAAGCTTTCTTT | CASSLSRLLYFGMNTEAFF
TRBJ2-1 | NA | TRBD2 | TRBV7-9 | TGTGCCAGCAGCACCGCCACTAGCGGGAGCGGCAATGAGCAGTTCTTC | CASSTATSGSGNEQFF
TRBJ2-1 | NA | NA | TRBV6-5 | TGTGCCAGCACGAAAAGGGGCTACTACAATGAGCAGTTCTTC | CASTKRGYYNEQFF
TRBJ1-4 | once | TRBD1 | TRBV5-1 | TGCGCCAGCAGCCAGGGACAGAGTAATGAAAAACTGTTTTTT | CASSQGQSNEKLFF
TRBJ2-1 | NA | TRBD2 | TRBV5-1 | TGCGCCAGCAGCCAGACTAGCGGACTGACAAATGAGCAGTTCTTC | CASSQTSGLTNEQFF
TRBJ1-3 | NA | NA | TRBV11-2 | TGTGCCAGCAGCTTACGGGGGGCGTTTGGAAACACCATATATTTT | CASSLRGAFGNTIYF
TRBJ2-7 | NA | NA | TRBV11-2 | TGTGCCAGCAGCTTAGTTTCGGCTAGCCTCTCCTACGAGCAGTACTTC | CASSLVSASLSYEQYF
TRBJ1-5 | NA | NA | TRBV5-6 | TGTGCCAGCAGCTTGGGGCTAGGCAATCAGCCCCAGCATTTT | CASSLGLGNQPQHF
TRBJ1-3 | NA | TRBD1 | TRBV18 | TGTGCCAGCTCACCACCTGACAGGGCTGGAAACACCATATATTTT | CASSPPDRAGNTIYF
TRBJ2-2 | once | TRBD2 | TRBV6-4 | TGTGCCAGCAGGATCCGGGGGGTGGGTGCCGGGGAGCTGTTTTTT | CASRIRGVGAGELFF
TRBJ1-3 | NA | NA | TRBV2 | TGTGCCAGCAGTGACCCCCTAATGGGGGCCTCTGTTGGAAACACCATATATTTT | CASSDPLMGASVGNTIYF
TRBJ2-3 | NA | TRBD2 | TRBV28 | TGTGCCAGCAGGGCGGGGACTAGCGGGACTACGCAGTATTTT | CASRAGTSGTTQYF
TRBJ1-4 | NA | TRBD1 | TRBV5-6 | TGTGCCAGCAGCTCCCAGCTAGGGGCAGGGGGCATTGAAAAACTGTTTTTT | CASSSQLGAGGIEKLFF
TRBJ2-3 | NA | NA | TRBV5-1 | TGCGCCAGCGGGGACTCCGGAGATACGCAGTATTTT | CASGDSGDTQYF
TRBJ2-7 | once | NA | TRBV19 | TGTGCCAGTACCACGGGAGCGGGCGAGCAGTACTTC | CASTTGAGEQYF
TRBJ2-3 | once | TRBD2 | TRBV7-2 | TGTGCCAGCAGCTTTGGGCTAGCGGGACCTAGCACAGATACGCAGTATTTT | CASSFGLAGPSTDTQYF
TRBJ2-7 | NA | TRBD2 | TRBV7-6 | TGTGCCAGCAGCTTTGAGGGACTAGCGGGGCTTATCTTC | CASSFEGLAGLIF
TRBJ1-2 | NA | NA | TRBV7-2 | TGTGCCAGCAGCACCCGACAGACATACACCTTC | CASSTRQTYTF
TRBJ2-1 | NA | NA | TRBV10-3 | TGTGCCATCAGTGATACAAGGGGGACTAACTACAATGAGCAGTTCTTC | CAISDTRGTNYNEQFF
TRBJ2-3 | once | NA | TRBV2 | TGTGCCAGCAGTGAAGCGGTCTCAGGAGGGTTCGTGGATACGCAGTATTTT | CASSEAVSGGFVDTQYF
TRBJ2-2 | NA | TRBD1 | TRBV6-6 | TGTGCCAGCAGTTACTCTAGGACAGGGAACACCGGGGAGCTGTTTTTT | CASSYSRTGNTGELFF
TRBJ2-7 | NA | TRBD1 | TRBV6-5 | TGTGCCAGCAGTTACTCTGGGACAGGGGTCCCCTACGAGCAGTACTTC | CASSYSGTGVPYEQYF
TRBJ2-2 | NA | NA | TRBV4-2 | TGTGCCAGCAGCCTACAAACGACCGGGGAGCTGTTTTTT | CASSLQTTGELFF
TRBJ2-7 | NA | TRBD1 | TRBV6-6 | TGTGCCAGCAGTCTACCCGACAGGGGGATAGAGGAGCAGTACTTC | CASSLPDRGIEEQYF
TRBJ2-7 | NA | TRBD1 | TRBV5-4 | TGTGCCAGCAGCTTCTTAGGGACAGGGTTTAGCGAGCAGTACTTC | CASSFLGTGFSEQYF
TRBJ1-1 | NA | NA | TRBV3-1/TRBV3-2 | TGTGCCAGCAGCCAAGGGGCGGGGGAGGACACTGAAGCTTTCTTT | CASSQGAGEDTEAFF
TRBJ2-3 | NA | TRBD2 | TRBV6-6 | TGTGCCAGCAGTCTGACTAGCGGGAACACAGATACGCAGTATTTT | CASSLTSGNTDTQYF
TRBJ2-1 | NA | TRBD2 | TRBV30 | TGTGCCTGGAGTGTACGGGGGGTTCGGCACAATGAGCAGTTCTTC | CAWSVRGVRHNEQFF
TRBJ2-3 | NA | TRBD2 | TRBV7-2 | TGTGCCAGCAGCTTCGAGCGGGGGCCCACGCCCCCGCAGTATTTT | CASSFERGPTPPQYF
TRBJ2-5 | NA | NA | TRBV14 | TGTGCCAGCAGCCAAGTCCGAAGGGGGGAGACCCAGTACTTC | CASSQVRRGETQYF
TRBJ2-7 | NA | NA | TRBV28 | TGTGCCAGCAGTCCCCCGACTAGAGGCTACGAGCAGTACTTC | CASSPPTRGYEQYF
TRBJ2-3 | NA | TRBD1 | TRBV3-1/TRBV3-2 | TGTGCCAGCAGCCAGGATATCCGGGACAGAGGCACAGATACGCAGTATTTT | CASSQDIRDRGTDTQYF
TRBJ2-1 | NA | NA | TRBV21-1 | TGTGCCAGCAGCCGCGGGGCAGGTAGGACCTACAATGAGCAGTTCTTC | CASSRGAGRTYNEQFF
TRBJ1-4 | NA | NA | TRBV15 | TGTGCCACCAGCAGAGGAGTTGGGGGGGTAAATGAAAAACTGTTTTTT | CATSRGVGGVNEKLFF
TRBJ1-5 | few | TRBD1 | TRBV19 | TGTGCCAGTAGTATAGGGCGGCAGGCCACAGGGGGCAATCAGCCCCAGCATTTT | CASSIGRQATGGNQPQHF
TRBJ1-1 | NA | NA | TRBV30 | TGTGCCTGGAGTGTGAGGAGCCACACTGAAGCTTTCTTT | CAWSVRSHTEAFF
TRBJ2-7 | once | TRBD2 | TRBV29-1 | TGCAGCGGGCACGGGACTAGAGGTTACGAGCAGTACTTC | CSGHGTRGYEQYF
TRBJ2-5 | NA | TRBD1 | TRBV28 | TGTGCCAGCAGTTTGACAGGGTCTAGCGAGACCCAGTACTTC | CASSLTGSSETQYF
TRBJ2-1 | NA | NA | TRBV28 | TGTGCCAGCAGTTCCCGGACTCCCCGCTCCTACAATGAGCAGTTCTTC | CASSSRTPRSYNEQFF
TRBJ2-1 | NA | TRBD1 | TRBV7-2 | TGTGCCAGCAGCTTTCGGACAGGGACCTACAATGAGCAGTTCTTC | CASSFRTGTYNEQFF
TRBJ1-4 | NA | NA | TRBV28 | TGTGCCAGCAGTTTAGGAGCCCTCGAAAAACTGTTTTTT | CASSLGALEKLFF
TRBJ2-3 | NA | NA | TRBV6-5 | TGTGCCAGCAGTTACTCGATTGGCAGGGCGGCAGATACGCAGTATTTT | CASSYSIGRAADTQYF
TRBJ2-1 | NA | TRBD1 | TRBV7-8 | TGTGCCAGCAGGTCAGGGGGTGAGCAGTTCTTC | CASRSGGEQFF